This TCR beta chain was profiled in a study of OX40 agonist ivuxolimab in advanced cancers. The method was immunoSEQ multiplex PCR; TCRdb's version includes in-frame clones alone and lacks a portion of them. The profile shows about 22,000 clones, about 88% of them singletons. As to this clone: Its antigen is unidentified.

V lost 4 bases, J lost 0 bases, and 9 bases lay in between. The CDR3 has 14 residues. Germline lookup yields CDR1 MNHEY and CDR2 SVGAGI. Study observations and caveats: Compared with CD4+, CD8+ T cells on average had more expanded clones. At doses 0.1 to 3.0 mg/kg, CD4+ and CD8+ clones expanded.

Sequenced here: CD4+ or CD8+ T cells sorted from blood, sampled in a trial of the OX40 agonist ivuxolimab. The gene calls are TRBV6-5 and TRBJ1-2; no firm D call. This clonotype was obtained from an adult with an advanced solid tumor such as melanoma, head and neck, liver or kidney cancer. CDR3 loop: CASSSTPANYGYTF. The CDR3 DNA reads as TGTGCCAGCAGTTCCACGCCGGCTAACTATGGCTACACCTTC.